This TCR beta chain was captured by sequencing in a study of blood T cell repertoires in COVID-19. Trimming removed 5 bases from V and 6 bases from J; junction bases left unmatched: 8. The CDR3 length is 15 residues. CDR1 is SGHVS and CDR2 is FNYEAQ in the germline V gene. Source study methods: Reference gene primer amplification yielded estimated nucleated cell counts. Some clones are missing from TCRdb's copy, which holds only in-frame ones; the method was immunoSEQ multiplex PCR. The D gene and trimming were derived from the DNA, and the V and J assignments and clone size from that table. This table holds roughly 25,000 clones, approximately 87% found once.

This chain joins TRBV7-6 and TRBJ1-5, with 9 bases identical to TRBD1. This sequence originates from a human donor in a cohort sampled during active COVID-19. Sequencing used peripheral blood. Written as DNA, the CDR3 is TGTGCCAGCAGCGCCACGACAGGGGGTCTTCAGCCCCAGCATTTT. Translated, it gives CASSATTGGLQPQHF.